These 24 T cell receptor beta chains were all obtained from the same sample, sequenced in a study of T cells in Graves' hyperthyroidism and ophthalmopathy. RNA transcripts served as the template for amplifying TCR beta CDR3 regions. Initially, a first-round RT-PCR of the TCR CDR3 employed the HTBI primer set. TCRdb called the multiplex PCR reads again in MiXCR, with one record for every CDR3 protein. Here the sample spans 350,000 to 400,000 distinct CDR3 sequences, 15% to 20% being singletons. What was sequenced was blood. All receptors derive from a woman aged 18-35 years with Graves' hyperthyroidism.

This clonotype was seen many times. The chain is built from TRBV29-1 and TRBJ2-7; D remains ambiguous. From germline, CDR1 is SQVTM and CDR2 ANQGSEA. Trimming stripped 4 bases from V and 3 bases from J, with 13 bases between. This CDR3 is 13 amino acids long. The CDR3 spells CSVVNTVGYEQYF. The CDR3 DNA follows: TGCAGCGTTGTTAACACAGTCGGCTACGAGCAGTACTTC.

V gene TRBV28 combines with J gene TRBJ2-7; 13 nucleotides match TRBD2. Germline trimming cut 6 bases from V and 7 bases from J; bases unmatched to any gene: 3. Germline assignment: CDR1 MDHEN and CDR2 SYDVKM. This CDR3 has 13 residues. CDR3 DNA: TGTGCCAGCAGGCGGACTAGCGGGAGAGAGCAGTACTTC. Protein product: CASRRTSGREQYF.

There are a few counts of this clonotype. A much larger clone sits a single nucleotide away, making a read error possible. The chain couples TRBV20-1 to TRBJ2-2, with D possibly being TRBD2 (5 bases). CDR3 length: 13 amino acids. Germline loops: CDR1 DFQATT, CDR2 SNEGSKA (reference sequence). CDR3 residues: CRVARPNTGELFF. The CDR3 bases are TGCAGAGTAGCGAGGCCCAACACCGGGGAGCTGTTTTTT.

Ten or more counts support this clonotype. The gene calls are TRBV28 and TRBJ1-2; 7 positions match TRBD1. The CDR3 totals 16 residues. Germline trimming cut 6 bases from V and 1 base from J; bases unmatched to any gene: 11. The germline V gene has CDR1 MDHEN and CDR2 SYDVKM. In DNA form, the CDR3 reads TGTGCCAGCAGCTCCCCCCTAACAGGGGTTAACTATGGCTACACCTTC. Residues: CASSSPLTGVNYGYTF.

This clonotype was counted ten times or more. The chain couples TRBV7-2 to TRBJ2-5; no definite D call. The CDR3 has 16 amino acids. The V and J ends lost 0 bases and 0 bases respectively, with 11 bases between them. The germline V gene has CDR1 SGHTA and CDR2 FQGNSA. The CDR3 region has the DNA TGTGCCAGCAGCTTAGCCAGACTCCCGTACCAAGAGACCCAGTACTTC. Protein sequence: CASSLARLPYQETQYF.

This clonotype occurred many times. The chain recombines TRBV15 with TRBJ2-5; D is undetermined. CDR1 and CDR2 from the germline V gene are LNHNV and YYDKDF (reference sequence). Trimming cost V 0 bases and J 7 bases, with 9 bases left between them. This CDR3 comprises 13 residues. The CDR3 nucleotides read TGTGCCACCAGCAGAGACTCTTCTGGGACCCAGTACTTC. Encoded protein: CATSRDSSGTQYF.

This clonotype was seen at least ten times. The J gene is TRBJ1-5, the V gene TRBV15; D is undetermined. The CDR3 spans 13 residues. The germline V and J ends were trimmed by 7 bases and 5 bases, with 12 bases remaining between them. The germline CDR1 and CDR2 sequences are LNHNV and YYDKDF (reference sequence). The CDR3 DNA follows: TGTGCCACCACCACCGACCTGTATCAGCCCCAGCATTTT. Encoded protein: CATTTDLYQPQHF.

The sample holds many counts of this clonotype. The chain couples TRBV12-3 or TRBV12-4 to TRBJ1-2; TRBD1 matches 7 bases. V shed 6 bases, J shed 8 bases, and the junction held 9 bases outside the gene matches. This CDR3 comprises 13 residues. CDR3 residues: CASSPSRGGGYTF. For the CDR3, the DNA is TGTGCCAGCAGCCCTAGCAGGGGGGGGGGCTACACCTTC.

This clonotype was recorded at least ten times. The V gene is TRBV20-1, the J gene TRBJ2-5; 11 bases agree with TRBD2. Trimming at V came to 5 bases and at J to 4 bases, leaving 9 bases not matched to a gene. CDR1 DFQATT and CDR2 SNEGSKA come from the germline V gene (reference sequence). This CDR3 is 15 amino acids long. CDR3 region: CSAESSGGASETQYF. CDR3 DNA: TGCAGTGCTGAGAGTAGCGGGGGGGCCTCAGAGACCCAGTACTTC.

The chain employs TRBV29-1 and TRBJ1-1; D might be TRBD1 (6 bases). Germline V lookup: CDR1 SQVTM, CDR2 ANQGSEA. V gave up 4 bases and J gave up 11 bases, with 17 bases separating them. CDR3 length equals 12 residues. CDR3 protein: CSVAAAGAMAFF. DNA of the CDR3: TGCAGCGTTGCCGCGGCGGGGGCGATGGCTTTCTTT.

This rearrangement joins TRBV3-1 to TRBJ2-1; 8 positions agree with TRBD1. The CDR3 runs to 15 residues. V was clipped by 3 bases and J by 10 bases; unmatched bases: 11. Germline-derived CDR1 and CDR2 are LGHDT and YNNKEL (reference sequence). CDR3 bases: TGTGCCAGCAGCCAGAGAGGGACAGGAGTTCCCGAGCAGTTCTTC. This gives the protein CASSQRGTGVPEQFF.

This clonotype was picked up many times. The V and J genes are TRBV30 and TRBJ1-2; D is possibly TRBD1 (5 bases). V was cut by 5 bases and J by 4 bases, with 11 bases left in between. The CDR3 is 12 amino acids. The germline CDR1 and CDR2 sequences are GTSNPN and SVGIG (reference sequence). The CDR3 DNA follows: TGTGCCTGGGCACGGCAGGGCTATGGCTACACCTTC. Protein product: CAWARQGYGYTF.

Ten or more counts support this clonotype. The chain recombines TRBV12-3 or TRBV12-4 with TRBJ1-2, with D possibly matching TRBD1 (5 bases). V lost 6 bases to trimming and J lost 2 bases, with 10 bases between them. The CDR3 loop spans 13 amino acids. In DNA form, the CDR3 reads TGTGCCAGCAGCGAGACAGTGAACTATGGCTACACCTTC. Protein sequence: CASSETVNYGYTF.

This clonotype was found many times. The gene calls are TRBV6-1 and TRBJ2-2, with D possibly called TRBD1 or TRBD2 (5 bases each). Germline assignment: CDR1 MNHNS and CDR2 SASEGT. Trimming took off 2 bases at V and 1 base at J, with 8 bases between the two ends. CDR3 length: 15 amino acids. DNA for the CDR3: TGTGCCAGCAGTGAATGGGGGAGGAACACCGGGGAGCTGTTTTTT. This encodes CASSEWGRNTGELFF.

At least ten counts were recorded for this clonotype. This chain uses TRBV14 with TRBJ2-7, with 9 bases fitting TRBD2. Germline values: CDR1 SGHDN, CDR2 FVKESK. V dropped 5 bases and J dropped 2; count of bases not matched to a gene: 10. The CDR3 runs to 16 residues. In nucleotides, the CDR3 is TGTGCCAGCAGCACTCCTAGCGGGGACCTGCCCTACGAGCAGTACTTC. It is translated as CASSTPSGDLPYEQYF.

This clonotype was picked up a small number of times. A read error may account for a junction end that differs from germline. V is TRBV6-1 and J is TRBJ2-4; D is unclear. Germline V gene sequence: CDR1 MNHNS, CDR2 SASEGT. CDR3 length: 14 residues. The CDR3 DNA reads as TGTACCAGCCGTCCTATACTAGCCAAAAACATTCAGTACTTC. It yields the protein CTSRPILAKNIQYF.

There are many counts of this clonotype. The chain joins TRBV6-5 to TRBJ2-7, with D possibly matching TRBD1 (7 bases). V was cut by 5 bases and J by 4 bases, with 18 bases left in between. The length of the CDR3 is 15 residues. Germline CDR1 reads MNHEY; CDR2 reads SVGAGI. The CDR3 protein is CASSTDQAGGYEQYF. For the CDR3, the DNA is TGTGCCAGCAGTACCGATCAGGCAGGGGGGTACGAGCAGTACTTC.

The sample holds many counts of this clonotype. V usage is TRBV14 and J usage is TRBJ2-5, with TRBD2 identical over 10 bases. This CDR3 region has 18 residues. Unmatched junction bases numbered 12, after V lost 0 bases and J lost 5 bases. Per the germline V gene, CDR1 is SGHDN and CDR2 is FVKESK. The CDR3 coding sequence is TGTGCCAGCAGCCAAGAACGCTACCAGCGGGGGGGCCAGGAGACCCAGTACTTC. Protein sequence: CASSQERYQRGGQETQYF. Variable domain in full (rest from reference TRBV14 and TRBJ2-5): EAGVTQFPSHSVIEKGQTVTLRCDPISGHDNLYWYRRVMGKEIKFLLHFVKESKQDESGMPNNRFLAERTGGTYSTLKVQPAELEDSGVYFCASSQERYQRGGQETQYFGPGTRLLVL.

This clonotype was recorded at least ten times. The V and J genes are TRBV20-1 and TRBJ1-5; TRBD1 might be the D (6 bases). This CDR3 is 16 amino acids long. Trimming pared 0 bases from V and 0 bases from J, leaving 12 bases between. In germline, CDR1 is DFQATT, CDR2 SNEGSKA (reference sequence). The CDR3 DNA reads TGCAGTGCTAGAGATCTGGGGGCCTATAGCAATCAGCCCCAGCATTTT. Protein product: CSARDLGAYSNQPQHF.

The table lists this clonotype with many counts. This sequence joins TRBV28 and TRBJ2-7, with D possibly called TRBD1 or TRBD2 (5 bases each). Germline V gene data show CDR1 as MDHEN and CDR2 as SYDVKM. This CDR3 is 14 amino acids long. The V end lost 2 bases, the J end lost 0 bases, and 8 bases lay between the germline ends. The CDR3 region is CASSLEGSSYEQYF. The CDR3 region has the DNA TGTGCCAGCAGTTTAGAGGGGAGCTCCTACGAGCAGTACTTC.

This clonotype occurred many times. CDR3 coding DNA: TGTGCCAGCAGCTCCGACGGAGGAGGCGAGCAGTACTTC. Translated: CASSSDGGGEQYF. This sequence joins TRBV7-6 and TRBJ2-7; maybe TRBD2 (5 bases). Germline CDR1 and CDR2: SGHVS and FNYEAQ. This CDR3 contains 13 residues. V lost 4 bases and J lost 6, with 13 bases in between.

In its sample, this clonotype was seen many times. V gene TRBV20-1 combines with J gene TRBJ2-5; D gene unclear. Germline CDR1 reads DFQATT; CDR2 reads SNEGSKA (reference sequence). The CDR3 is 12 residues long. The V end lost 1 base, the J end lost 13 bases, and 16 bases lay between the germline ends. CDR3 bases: TGCAGTGCTAGAGCTTCCAACGTTCCCCCGTACTTC. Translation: CSARASNVPPYF.

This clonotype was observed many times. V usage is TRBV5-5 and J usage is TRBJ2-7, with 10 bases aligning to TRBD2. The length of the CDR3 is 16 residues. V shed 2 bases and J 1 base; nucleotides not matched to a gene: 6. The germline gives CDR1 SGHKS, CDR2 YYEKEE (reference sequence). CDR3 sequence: CASSLAGGAASYEQYF. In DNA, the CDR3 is TGTGCCAGCAGCTTAGCGGGGGGGGCAGCTTCCTACGAGCAGTACTTC.

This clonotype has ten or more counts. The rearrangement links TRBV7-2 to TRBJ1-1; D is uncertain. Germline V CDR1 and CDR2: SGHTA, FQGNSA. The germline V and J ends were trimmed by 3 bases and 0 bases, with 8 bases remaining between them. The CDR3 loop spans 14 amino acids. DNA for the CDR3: TGTGCCAGCAGCTTCCGATACATGAACACTGAAGCTTTCTTT. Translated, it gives CASSFRYMNTEAFF. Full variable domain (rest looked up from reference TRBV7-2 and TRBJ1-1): GAGVSQSPSNKVTEKGKDVELRCDPISGHTALYWYRQSLGQGLEFLIYFQGNSAPDKSGLPSDRFSAERTGGSVSTLTIQRTQQEDSAVYLCASSFRYMNTEAFFGQGTRLTVV.